One sample yielded the 21 T cell receptor beta chains listed below, sequenced in a study of T-cell memory formation after mild COVID-19. In TCRdb, the 5' RACE reads were re-called with MiXCR into one record per CDR3 protein. The sample has 350,000 to 450,000 distinct CDR3 sequences, 25% to 30% seen once. Sequencing was done on a sample of PBMCs or a T cell subset sorted from them (not recorded which). These receptors originate from an adult woman who had mild COVID-19 (a few samples of this study predate the infection). Cell type and time point are not known.

This clonotype has more than one count but fewer than ten. This chain connects TRBV12-3 or TRBV12-4 to TRBJ2-7; the D gene is possibly TRBD2 (7 bases). The length of the CDR3 is 14 residues. Deletions cut 9 bases from V and 6 bases from J, with 21 bases between. The CDR3 DNA reads as TGTGCCAGTGTCCAGGGGAGGGGATTCGGCGAGCAGTACTTC. Amino acids: CASVQGRGFGEQYF.

This clonotype has just a few counts. This rearrangement joins TRBV5-1 to TRBJ2-1; TRBD1 aligns across 7 bases. This CDR3 comprises 14 residues. Trimming removed 0 bases from V and 8 bases from J; junction bases left unmatched: 5. From germline, CDR1 is SGHRS and CDR2 YFSETQ. CDR3 sequence reads: CASSLETGFHEQFF. CDR3 bases: TGCGCCAGCAGCTTGGAGACAGGGTTCCATGAGCAGTTCTTC.

The rearrangement links TRBV2 to TRBJ2-7; D call uncertain. This CDR3 region has 13 residues. CDR1 is SNHLY and CDR2 is FYNNEI in the germline V gene. The germline V and J ends were trimmed by 7 bases and 3 bases, with 13 bases remaining between them. DNA for the CDR3: TGTGCCAGCACCGGACGGTTGGGCTACGAGCAGTACTTC. Its translation is CASTGRLGYEQYF.

This clonotype was observed a handful of times. V and J are TRBV11-2 and TRBJ2-7, with D perhaps given as TRBD1 or TRBD2 (5 bases each). The CDR3 totals 13 residues. V was pared by 0 bases and J by 6 bases, with 9 bases between. Germline lookup yields CDR1 SGHAT and CDR2 FQNNGV. The CDR3 nucleotides read TGTGCCAGCAGCTTAGAATCCGGGGCCGAGCAGTACTTC. As protein: CASSLESGAEQYF.

The rearrangement uses TRBV6-5 and TRBJ1-2; D is undetermined. V shed 3 bases and J shed 2 bases, with 10 bases lying between them. Per the germline V gene, CDR1 is MNHEY and CDR2 is SVGAGI. The CDR3 spans 14 residues. CDR3 protein: CASSYGVGNYGYTF. As DNA, the CDR3 is TGTGCCAGCAGTTATGGTGTGGGGAACTATGGCTACACCTTC.

The table lists this clonotype with a few counts. V gene TRBV4-3 combines with J gene TRBJ2-7; tentative D call: TRBD1 (5 bases). This CDR3 has 15 amino acids. From germline, CDR1 is LGHNA and CDR2 YSLEER. V gave up 0 bases and J gave up 4 bases, with 13 bases separating them. The CDR3 is CASSQERRGRYEQYF. CDR3 nucleotides: TGCGCCAGCAGCCAAGAGCGAAGGGGTAGATACGAGCAGTACTTC.

The chain uses TRBV9 and TRBJ2-2; perhaps TRBD2 as D (6 bases). Trimming left V 2 bases short and J 4 bases short, with 12 bases between. The CDR3 totals 15 residues. Germline V lookup: CDR1 SGDLS, CDR2 YYNGEE. The CDR3 sequence is CASSVEGLTTGELFF. The CDR3 bases are TGTGCCAGCAGCGTCGAAGGACTAACCACCGGGGAGCTGTTTTTT.

There are a few counts of this clonotype. The genes are TRBV12-3 or TRBV12-4 and TRBJ2-1, with 10 bases matching TRBD2. The CDR3 is made up of 15 amino acids. V trimming: 7 bases; J trimming: 8 bases; junction bases outside the gene matches: 11. The CDR3 here is CASKPLAGEGHEQFF. DNA for the CDR3: TGTGCCAGCAAACCCCTAGCGGGAGAGGGCCATGAGCAGTTCTTC.

The sample holds a few counts of this clonotype. The J gene is TRBJ1-2, the V gene TRBV6-2 or TRBV6-3, with a possible D match to TRBD1 (5 bases). This CDR3 is built from 14 residues. Deletions cut 6 bases from V and 7 bases from J, with 18 bases between. Germline values: CDR1 MNHEY, CDR2 SVGEGT. The CDR3 DNA reads TGTGCCAGCAGCCCGGACGGGCGCGGGGCTGGCTACACCTTC. It is translated as CASSPDGRGAGYTF.

The V and J genes are TRBV20-1 and TRBJ2-2; 13 nucleotides line up with TRBD2. CDR1 DFQATT and CDR2 SNEGSKA come from the germline V gene (reference sequence). The J segment lost 7 bases and the V segment lost 5 bases, leaving 1 base of the junction unmatched. This CDR3 comprises 13 residues. The CDR3 is CSARLAGGGELFF. DNA of the CDR3: TGCAGTGCTCGACTAGCGGGGGGCGGGGAGCTGTTTTTT.

This clonotype was counted between two and nine times. This chain connects TRBV2 to TRBJ1-1, with TRBD1 as a possible D gene (5 bases). Trimming stripped 5 bases from V and 2 bases from J, with 15 bases between. The CDR3 runs to 15 residues. The V gene's germline CDR1 is SNHLY and CDR2 FYNNEI. The CDR3 region has the DNA TGTGCCAGCAGTATTGTGGGGCAGGCTAACACTGAAGCTTTCTTT. Residues: CASSIVGQANTEAFF.

The chain recombines TRBV12-3 or TRBV12-4 with TRBJ2-5; 9 bases agree with TRBD2. V lost 0 bases, J lost 4 bases, and 6 bases stayed unmatched. The CDR3 is 16 amino acids. The CDR3 nucleotides read TGTGCCAGCAGTTTAGCGGTGGCTAGCGGGACAGAGACCCAGTACTTC. Its translation: CASSLAVASGTETQYF.

The rearrangement links TRBV7-2 to TRBJ1-4, with 7 bases aligning to TRBD1. CDR1 SGHTA and CDR2 FQGNSA come from the germline V gene. The ends lost 1 base at V and 13 bases at J; junction bases unmatched: 9. The CDR3 runs to 14 residues. CDR3 bases: TGTGCCAGCAGCTTAGAAGGGGGCCAGGAGGGACTGTTTTTT. Residues: CASSLEGGQEGLFF.

This chain uses TRBV4-1 with TRBJ2-1; unclear D gene. CDR1 and CDR2 from the germline V gene are MGHRA and YSYEKL. The CDR3 is 15 amino acids. The V gene lost 2 bases and the J gene lost 7 bases, with 15 bases spanning the gap. DNA for the CDR3: TGCGCCAGCAGCCAATCCCCGGGCAGGCCGAATGAGCAGTTCTTC. It translates to CASSQSPGRPNEQFF.

The gene calls are TRBV10-3 and TRBJ2-5; 10 bases are shared with TRBD2. The germline gives CDR1 ENHRY, CDR2 SYGVKD. V gave up 8 bases and J gave up 1 base; unmatched junction bases: 4. This CDR3 contains 14 residues. The CDR3 nucleotides read TGTGCCATCTCCAGCGGGGGGGGCCAAGAGACCCAGTACTTC. Amino acids: CAISSGGGQETQYF.

This clonotype turned up a few times. The genes are TRBV20-1 and TRBJ1-2; no clear D. This CDR3 spans 13 amino acids. CDR1 DFQATT and CDR2 SNEGSKA come from the germline V gene (reference sequence). V lost 4 bases to trimming and J lost 8 bases, with 17 bases between them. The CDR3 coding sequence is TGCAGTGCTACCCCGACACTCGCAGGAGGCTACACCTTC. The encoded protein is CSATPTLAGGYTF.

This clonotype was counted only a few times. The V gene is TRBV6-1, the J gene TRBJ2-3; D remains unclear. Trimming pared 1 base from V and 2 bases from J, leaving 4 bases between. Germline lookup yields CDR1 MNHNS and CDR2 SASEGT. The CDR3 loop spans 13 amino acids. CDR3 sequence reads: CASSEVPTDTQYF. DNA of the CDR3: TGTGCCAGCAGTGAAGTCCCCACAGATACGCAGTATTTT.

This clonotype has more than one count but fewer than ten. The chain uses TRBV3-1 and TRBJ1-1; D is uncertain. The ends were cut back, 1 base at V and 0 bases at J, with 6 bases in the middle. This CDR3 spans 14 amino acids. From germline, CDR1 is LGHDT and CDR2 YNNKEL (reference sequence). In DNA form, the CDR3 reads TGTGCCAGCAGCCAAGGAATTATGAACACTGAAGCTTTCTTT. Protein sequence: CASSQGIMNTEAFF.

This clonotype has just one count. V usage is TRBV9 and J usage is TRBJ1-2, with TRBD1 matching 7 bases. CDR1 is SGDLS, CDR2 YYNGEE, per germline. The CDR3 loop spans 15 amino acids. V trimming: 2 bases; J trimming: 3 bases; junction bases outside the gene matches: 7. In DNA, the CDR3 is TGTGCCAGCAGCGTTGGGACAGCCAAAGACTATGGCTACACCTTC. Amino acid sequence: CASSVGTAKDYGYTF.

This clonotype was found a few times. The gene calls are TRBV24-1 and TRBJ2-1, with D possibly matching TRBD1 (5 bases). The CDR3 totals 17 residues. V shed 2 bases and J shed 1 base, with 14 bases lying between them. Germline CDR1 is KGHDR and CDR2 is SFDVKD. CDR3 sequence (DNA): TGTGCCACCAGTGATTCGAAAAGCAGGGTTTCCTACAATGAGCAGTTCTTC. Translating it yields CATSDSKSRVSYNEQFF.

The V gene is TRBV29-1, the J gene TRBJ2-5; D might be TRBD2 (6 bases). This CDR3 is built from 11 residues. The V gene lost 2 bases and the J gene lost 5 bases, with 6 bases spanning the gap. CDR1 is SQVTM and CDR2 is ANQGSEA in the germline V gene. The CDR3 loop reads CSVERGETQYF. As DNA, the CDR3 is TGCAGCGTTGAACGGGGGGAGACCCAGTACTTC.